This is a list of T cell receptor beta chains from one sample in a study of T cell responses to AZD1222 COVID-19 vaccine. TCRdb's table, derived via immunoSEQ multiplex PCR, lists solely in-frame clones and lacks some. The sample carries about 180,000 clones, 88% recorded once. The source was peripheral blood, collected 28 days after the second AZD1222 dose. Receptors originate from an adult who received the AZD1222 COVID-19 vaccine. Both conserved end residues are part of each CDR3. Each record gives: V gene, J gene, clone size, D gene, CDR3 DNA, CDR3 protein. The D gene is left open where the match is weak. Size tells how often a clone was seen (once, few, many) or the class of an expanded clone, and some rows leave it out.

>TRBV24-1|TRBJ2-1|-|-
TGTGCCACCAGTGTCCATGCAAGCTCCTACAATGAGCAGTTCTTC
CATSVHASSYNEQFF
>TRBV21-1|TRBJ2-3|-|-
TGTGCCAGCATGGGAGGGGCAGGGAAGGTCAGCACAGATACGCAGTATTTT
CASMGGAGKVSTDTQYF
>TRBV7-9|TRBJ2-7|-|TRBD1
TGTGCCAGCAGTCGTGAGGGGGCATCCTACGAGCAGTACTTC
CASSREGASYEQYF
>TRBV9|TRBJ2-5|-|TRBD1
TGTGCCAGCAGCGCGGGATTGGACAGGGGAGAGACCCAGTACTTC
CASSAGLDRGETQYF
>TRBV18|TRBJ1-4|-|-
TGTGCCAGCTCAATGAGGGGAACATCTGAAAAACTGTTTTTT
CASSMRGTSEKLFF
>TRBV11-2|TRBJ2-1|-|-
TGTGCCAGCAGTTCCGGGACTCCAGAGCAGTTCTTC
CASSSGTPEQFF
>TRBV28|TRBJ1-5|-|-
TGTGCCAGCAGTTTCTCCCGAGGGCGCAATCAGCCCCAGCATTTT
CASSFSRGRNQPQHF
>TRBV6-2/TRBV6-3|TRBJ1-1|few|-
TGTGCCAGCAGTTACTCGGGCGCTGAAGCTTTCTTT
CASSYSGAEAFF
>TRBV19|TRBJ2-5|-|TRBD2
TGTGCCAGTAGTACCCTAGCGGGAGGGGCCGAGACCCAGTACTTC
CASSTLAGGAETQYF
>TRBV2|TRBJ2-7|-|-
TGTGCCAGCAGAATCGGGAGTAGCTCCTACGAGCAGTACTTC
CASRIGSSSYEQYF
>TRBV28|TRBJ1-2|-|-
TGTGCCAGCAGTACGTTGGGGGGGCCGCTTAAAGATGGCTACACCTTC
CASSTLGGPLKDGYTF
>TRBV2|TRBJ2-7|-|TRBD2
TGTGCCGGATCCGTCCCGGGCGGGAGTCTCTACGAGCAGTACTTC
CAGSVPGGSLYEQYF
>TRBV4-3|TRBJ2-1|-|TRBD2
TGCGCCAGCAGCCAAGACCCACTAGCGGGAGGTTCCAATGAGCAGTTCTTC
CASSQDPLAGGSNEQFF
>TRBV18|TRBJ2-5|-|-
TGTGCCAGCTCACCCCCCAGGGGATCTACGTCAGAGACCCAGTACTTC
CASSPPRGSTSETQYF
>TRBV25-1|TRBJ1-4|-|TRBD1
TGTGCCAGCAGCAAGATGACAGGGCTGGGTGAAAAACTGTTTTTT
CASSKMTGLGEKLFF
>TRBV6-5|TRBJ1-2|-|TRBD1
TGTGCCAGCAGTTACACAGGGGGGCACGGCTACACCTTC
CASSYTGGHGYTF
>TRBV11-2|TRBJ2-1|-|TRBD1
TGTGCCAGCAGCTCCGGACAGGGAACCTACAATGAGCAGTTCTTC
CASSSGQGTYNEQFF
>TRBV11-2|TRBJ2-7|-|TRBD1
TGTGCCAGCAGCCGACAGGGACGCGAGCAGTACTTC
CASSRQGREQYF
>TRBV21-1|TRBJ1-3|once|-
TGTGCCAGCAGCAAGGGAATAGGGCATAGAAACACCATATATTTT
CASSKGIGHRNTIYF
>TRBV2|TRBJ2-7|-|-
TGTGCCAGCAGGGGGGGCCGGATCTACGAGCAGTACTTC
CASRGGRIYEQYF